This entry lists 6 T cell receptor beta chains sequenced from one sample in a study of metastatic and nonmetastatic thyroid tumors. With MiXCR, TCRdb called clones anew from the PCR reads. The sample includes roughly 59,000 clones, under 20% seen only once; the top ten take roughly a tenth. No treatment had been given to any patient before thyroid surgery. The sample was blood. The origin of the receptors is a male donor with papillary thyroid cancer or a benign thyroid nodule (not recorded which). Some clones in this sample may be carry-over from other donors' samples.

This clone was seen at least ten times. The chain has TRBV5-1 and TRBJ1-1, with 9 bases aligning to TRBD1. Trimming took 5 bases from V and 0 from J; bases not matched to a gene: 14. The CDR3 consists of 18 residues. Germline V gene sequence: CDR1 SGHRS, CDR2 YFSETQ. The CDR3 sequence: CASRTANYRGPLNTEAFF. CDR3 DNA: TGCGCCAGCAGAACTGCCAACTACAGGGGGCCTTTGAACACTGAAGCTTTCTTT. Full variable domain (remainder filled in from reference TRBV5-1 and TRBJ1-1): KAGVTQTPRYLIKTRGQQVTLSCSPISGHRSVSWYQQTPGQGLQFLFEYFSETQRNKGNFPGRFSGRQFSNSRSEMNVSTLELGDSALYLCASRTANYRGPLNTEAFFGQGTRLTVV.

The genes are TRBV6-4 and TRBJ2-1, with 7 bases aligning to TRBD2. This CDR3 contains 16 residues. In germline, CDR1 is MRHNA, CDR2 SNTAGT. J gave up 10 bases and V 5 bases, and 17 bases lay outside the gene matches. The CDR3: CASSPLESSGVREQFF. The CDR3 DNA follows: TGTGCCAGCAGTCCTCTTGAGTCTAGCGGAGTCCGGGAGCAGTTCTTC.

This clone was observed a handful of times. A much larger clonotype is one base distant, so this may be a read error. The V and J genes are TRBV7-2 and TRBJ2-5; 7 bases are a match to TRBD1. With V trimmed by 7 bases and J by 5 bases, 13 bases remained unmatched. The CDR3 spans 15 residues. In germline, CDR1 is SGHTA, CDR2 FQGNSA. Here the CDR3 reads CASTPEGALYETQYF. CDR3 DNA: TGTGCCAGCACCCCCGAGGGGGCTTTGTACGAGACCCAGTACTTC.

This clone was observed at least ten times. The chain combines TRBV13 with TRBJ1-3; 8 bases align to TRBD1. V shed 0 bases, J shed 2 bases, and the junction held 3 bases outside the gene matches. In germline, CDR1 is PRHDT, CDR2 FYEKMQ (reference sequence). The CDR3 has 16 amino acids. The CDR3 region has the DNA TGTGCCAGCAGCTTAGGCAGGGGGCGGCCTGGAAACACCATATATTTT. It is translated as CASSLGRGRPGNTIYF.

This clone was seen repeatedly, ten times or more. The rearrangement joins TRBV6-1 to TRBJ2-1, with 8 nucleotides matching TRBD2. The CDR3 runs 15 residues. J gave up 0 bases and V 6 bases, and 4 bases lay outside the gene matches. Germline-derived CDR1 and CDR2 are MNHNS and SASEGT. The CDR3 loop reads CASSDTSGSYNEQFF. CDR3 in DNA: TGTGCCAGCAGCGATACTAGCGGCTCCTACAATGAGCAGTTCTTC.

This clone was observed many times. The rearrangement uses TRBV3-1 and TRBJ2-3; unclear D gene. The CDR3 loop spans 15 amino acids. V gave up 1 base and J gave up 6 bases, with 14 bases separating them. Per the germline V gene, CDR1 is LGHDT and CDR2 is YNNKEL (reference sequence). The CDR3 DNA sequence: TGTGCCAGCAGCCAAGTGGCCCGGGCTATGGATACGCAGTATTTT. Amino acid sequence: CASSQVARAMDTQYF.